A single sample is the source of the 24 T cell receptor beta chains below, sequenced in a study of T cell clones after liver transplantation. Generated by immunoSEQ multiplex PCR, the TCRdb table keeps only in-frame clones and is missing some. Of tens of thousands of clones listed, about four fifths were seen once; the top ten hold about 0.79%. Material: CD4+ T cells from blood, obtained 12 months after liver transplant. The receptors derive from a human patient who received a liver transplant. Some T cells may be the graft donor's.

This chain connects TRBV7-8 to TRBJ2-3, with TRBD1 matching 8 bases. The CDR3 has 16 amino acids. Germline values: CDR1 SGHVS, CDR2 FQNEAQ. The V segment lost 4 bases and the J segment 0 bases; nucleotides outside the gene matches: 6. The CDR3 nucleotides are TGTGCCAGCAGCTCTGGACAGGGTCAAAGCACAGATACGCAGTATTTT. It encodes CASSSGQGQSTDTQYF.

This clone was picked up one time. The gene calls are TRBV5-1 and TRBJ2-2, with TRBD1 matching 11 bases. After removal of 3 bases from V and 3 bases from J, the junction contained 7 bases not matched to a gene. This CDR3 spans 17 amino acids. Germline V gene sequence: CDR1 SGHRS, CDR2 YFSETQ. CDR3 nucleotide sequence: TGCGCCAGCAGCTCAGGGCCGGGACAGGGGGACACCGGGGAGCTGTTTTTT. Translating gives CASSSGPGQGDTGELFF.

The chain couples TRBV27 to TRBJ2-7; no clear D gene. CDR3 length: 13 residues. CDR1 MNHEY and CDR2 SMNVEV come from the germline V gene (reference sequence). Trimming removed 2 bases from V and 3 bases from J, with 8 bases in between. The CDR3 protein is CASSLRQNYEQYF. In DNA form, the CDR3 reads TGTGCCAGCAGTTTACGGCAGAACTACGAGCAGTACTTC.

This rearrangement joins TRBV6-1 to TRBJ2-7; D uncertain. Trimming removed 8 bases at V and 2 bases at J, with 19 bases between. There are 15 residues in the CDR3. CDR1 and CDR2 (germline): MNHNS, SASEGT. The DNA of the CDR3 is TGTGCCAGCGGACGGGTCGGAACTCGCGCCTACGAGCAGTACTTC. Translation: CASGRVGTRAYEQYF.

V usage is TRBV9 and J usage is TRBJ2-3, with 9 bases aligning to TRBD2. The CDR3 has 16 amino acids. The germline gives CDR1 SGDLS, CDR2 YYNGEE. J was trimmed by 5 bases and V by 0 bases; bases with no gene match: 7. The CDR3 protein is CASSVAIAGALDTQYF. The CDR3, as DNA: TGTGCCAGCAGCGTAGCGATAGCGGGAGCTTTAGATACGCAGTATTTT. The full variable domain, in which reference TRBV9 and TRBJ2-3 provide the parts outside the CDR3, is DSGVTQTPKHLITATGQRVTLRCSPRSGDLSVYWYQQSLDQGLQFLIQYYNGEERAKGNILERFSAQQFPDLHSELNLSSLELGDSALYFCASSVAIAGALDTQYFGPGTRLTVL.

This clone was counted a few times. The V gene is TRBV6-6, the J gene TRBJ2-3; D is unclear. V lost 2 bases to trimming and J lost 0 bases, with 6 bases between them. The CDR3 is 14 residues long. Germline V gene lookup returns CDR1 MNHNY and CDR2 SVGAGI (reference sequence). The CDR3 loop is CASSYKQSTDTQYF. The CDR3 coding sequence is TGTGCCAGCAGTTACAAGCAGAGCACAGATACGCAGTATTTT.

V gene TRBV2 combines with J gene TRBJ2-1; D not certain. V shed 6 bases and J shed 3 bases, with 15 bases lying between them. This CDR3 is built from 15 residues. Looked up from germline, CDR1 is SNHLY and CDR2 is FYNNEI. The CDR3 nucleotides read TGTGCCAGCAGGGCTAACAGCAATGACTACAATGAGCAGTTCTTC. This sequence encodes CASRANSNDYNEQFF. The entire variable domain, with the rest obtained from reference TRBV2 and TRBJ2-1, is as follows: EPEVTQTPSHQVTQMGQEVILRCVPISNHLYFYWYRQILGQKVEFLVSFYNNEISEKSEIFDDQFSVERPDGSNFTLKIRSTKLEDSAMYFCASRANSNDYNEQFFGPGTRLTVL.

This sequence joins TRBV15 and TRBJ1-1, with D uncertain. Trimming shortened V by 1 base and J by 4 bases, and 7 bases separated the two germline ends. The CDR3 length is 13 residues. In germline, CDR1 is LNHNV, CDR2 YYDKDF (reference sequence). CDR3 protein: CATSRVGSTEAFF. CDR3 nucleotide sequence: TGTGCCACCAGCAGAGTAGGGAGCACTGAAGCTTTCTTT.

The V call is TRBV19, the J call TRBJ2-3; TRBD2 matches at 10 bases. Germline loops: CDR1 LNHDA, CDR2 SQIVND (reference sequence). V was clipped by 4 bases and J by 4 bases; unmatched bases: 14. The CDR3 consists of 18 residues. CDR3 protein: CASSSQLKAGGGADTQYF. The CDR3 DNA follows: TGTGCCAGTAGTAGCCAGCTCAAAGCGGGAGGGGGGGCAGATACGCAGTATTTT.

This chain uses TRBV28 with TRBJ2-7; D unresolved. Germline V CDR1 and CDR2: MDHEN, SYDVKM. Trimming removed 4 bases at V and 1 base at J, with 14 bases between. CDR3 size: 15 residues. The CDR3 region is CASSSRRPPSYEQYF. The CDR3 region has the DNA TGTGCCAGCAGTTCCCGTCGGCCCCCTTCCTACGAGCAGTACTTC.

The chain combines TRBV28 with TRBJ2-6, with D perhaps matching TRBD1 or TRBD2 (7 bases each). Germline CDR1 and CDR2: MDHEN and SYDVKM. V lost 3 bases to trimming and J lost 1 base, with 16 bases between them. The CDR3 is 18 residues long. In DNA form, the CDR3 reads TGTGCCAGCAGTTTGCCACAGGGGCGGGGGTCTGGGGCCAACGTCCTGACTTTC. This encodes CASSLPQGRGSGANVLTF.

The chain couples TRBV11-1 to TRBJ2-2; D assignment may be TRBD1 or TRBD2 (7 bases each). The germline V and J ends were trimmed by 6 bases and 6 bases, with 14 bases remaining between them. CDR1 is SGHAT and CDR2 is FQDESV in the germline V gene (reference sequence). CDR3 length equals 14 residues. For the CDR3, the DNA is TGTGCCAGCAGGACTAGCAGGGGGTCCGGGGAGCTGTTTTTT. Translating gives CASRTSRGSGELFF.

This clone has only one observation. J is TRBJ2-1 and V is TRBV5-1; unclear D gene. The V end lost 2 bases, the J end lost 5 bases, and 14 bases lay between the germline ends. CDR1 and CDR2 from the germline V gene are SGHRS and YFSETQ. The CDR3 is 15 amino acids. Here the CDR3 reads CASSLQANLNNEQFF. The CDR3 DNA reads TGCGCCAGCAGCTTACAAGCCAACCTAAACAATGAGCAGTTCTTC.

The rearrangement links TRBV2 to TRBJ2-5, with D tentatively TRBD2 (6 bases). Trimming took off 3 bases at V and 7 bases at J, with 24 bases between the two ends. The CDR3 extends over 17 amino acids. Germline CDR1 SNHLY, CDR2 FYNNEI. CDR3 region: CASSDPRSGLTGWTQYF. CDR3 in DNA: TGTGCCAGCAGTGACCCTAGAAGCGGGCTCACCGGATGGACCCAGTACTTC.

The V and J genes are TRBV29-1 and TRBJ2-3, with 12 bases lining up with TRBD1. The CDR3 contains 14 residues. V lost 6 bases and J lost 3; bases outside the gene matches: 4. The germline gives CDR1 SQVTM, CDR2 ANQGSEA. The CDR3, as DNA: TGCAGCGTGGGACAGGGGGCGCGAACAGATACGCAGTATTTT. Protein sequence: CSVGQGARTDTQYF.

The chain employs TRBV7-2 and TRBJ1-1; the D is unclear. Germline CDR1 and CDR2: SGHTA and FQGNSA. Trimming removed 3 bases from V and 1 base from J, with 12 bases in between. This CDR3 contains 15 residues. The CDR3, as DNA: TGTGCCAGCAGCTTGACGGGAATAGGGAACACTGAAGCTTTCTTT. Protein product: CASSLTGIGNTEAFF. Complete variable domain (other parts from reference TRBV7-2 and TRBJ1-1): GAGVSQSPSNKVTEKGKDVELRCDPISGHTALYWYRQSLGQGLEFLIYFQGNSAPDKSGLPSDRFSAERTGGSVSTLTIQRTQQEDSAVYLCASSLTGIGNTEAFFGQGTRLTVV.

In DNA form, the CDR3 reads TGTGCCAGCAGCTCGACTCGGAGCTCCTACAATGAGCAGTTCTTC. It specifies CASSSTRSSYNEQFF. The chain employs TRBV7-8 and TRBJ2-1; D unclear. V shed 4 bases and J shed 0 bases, with 10 bases lying between them. Germline loops: CDR1 SGHVS, CDR2 FQNEAQ. The CDR3 loop spans 15 amino acids. The full variable domain, rest sourced from reference TRBV7-8 and TRBJ2-1, is GAGVSQSPRYKVAKRGQDVALRCDPISGHVSLFWYQQALGQGPEFLTYFQNEAQLDKSGLPSDRFFAERPEGSVSTLKIQRTQQEDSAVYLCASSSTRSSYNEQFFGPGTRLTVL.

V usage is TRBV2 and J usage is TRBJ1-5; D might be TRBD1 (5 bases). The CDR3 is 15 amino acids. Trimming pared 6 bases from V and 6 bases from J, leaving 18 bases between. Germline CDR1 is SNHLY and CDR2 is FYNNEI. CDR3 in DNA: TGTGCCAGCAGGGCCCCGGGACTGGGTCCTCAGCCCCAGCATTTT. Translated: CASRAPGLGPQPQHF.

This chain links TRBV6-1 with TRBJ2-7, with unresolved D. The CDR3 is 14 residues long. Trimming shortened V by 9 bases and J by 5 bases, and 20 bases separated the two germline ends. Germline V gives CDR1 MNHNS, CDR2 SASEGT. This CDR3 is CASQRAEISNEQYF. The CDR3 DNA reads as TGTGCCAGTCAAAGGGCAGAAATTTCAAACGAGCAGTACTTC.

The chain recombines TRBV5-6 with TRBJ2-3, with 8 bases that match TRBD2. Looked up from germline, CDR1 is SGHDT and CDR2 is YYEEEE. The trim removed 3 bases at V and 0 bases at J, leaving 6 bases unmatched. The length of the CDR3 is 16 residues. CDR3: CASSSAGTRSTDTQYF. For the CDR3, the DNA is TGTGCCAGCAGCTCGGCCGGGACTAGAAGCACAGATACGCAGTATTTT. The complete variable domain, with remaining parts taken from reference TRBV5-6 and TRBJ2-3, reads DAGVTQSPTHLIKTRGQQVTLRCSPKSGHDTVSWYQQALGQGPQFIFQYYEEEERQRGNFPDRFSGHQFPNYSSELNVNALLLGDSALYLCASSSAGTRSTDTQYFGPGTRLTVL.

This rearrangement joins TRBV27 to TRBJ1-4, with D maybe TRBD1 (5 bases). Trimming stripped 4 bases from V and 1 base from J, with 10 bases between. CDR3 length: 15 residues. Germline values: CDR1 MNHEY, CDR2 SMNVEV (reference sequence). CDR3 protein: CASSSQGLTNEKLFF. The CDR3, as DNA: TGTGCCAGCAGTTCCCAGGGCCTAACTAATGAAAAACTGTTTTTT.

The rearrangement joins TRBV7-8 to TRBJ2-3; a weak D match, TRBD2 (6 bases). The CDR3 loop spans 16 amino acids. V lost 1 base and J 4 bases, leaving 15 bases between the germline ends. Germline V gene sequence: CDR1 SGHVS, CDR2 FQNEAQ. This CDR3 is CASSLGIRGIADTQYF. CDR3 in DNA: TGTGCCAGCAGCTTAGGGATTCGGGGGATCGCAGATACGCAGTATTTT.

CDR3 bases: TGCGCCAGCAGTGAGTCGGGGACTCGGGTGGATACGCAGTATTTT. It specifies CASSESGTRVDTQYF. The chain couples TRBV10-1 to TRBJ2-3, with a possible D match to TRBD2 (6 bases). Germline V gene lookup returns CDR1 WNHNN and CDR2 SYGVQD (reference sequence). The CDR3 sequence is 15 residues long. V shed 0 bases and J shed 6 bases, with 13 bases lying between them.

As DNA, the CDR3 is TGTGCCAGCAGACCGCTGGACAGGGAGAGAGGCTACACCTTC. This gives the protein CASRPLDRERGYTF. V gene TRBV27 combines with J gene TRBJ1-2; 8 bases line up with TRBD1. This CDR3 has 14 residues. CDR1 is MNHEY, CDR2 SMNVEV, per germline (reference sequence). The trim removed 6 bases at V and 8 bases at J, leaving 11 bases unmatched.